Detailed here is one T cell receptor (beta chain). Study processing details: Quantification of nucleated cells was approximated via reference gene primer amplification. Sequenced by immunoSEQ multiplex PCR; TCRdb stores in-frame clones only, minus some. V and J calls plus clone size are reproduced from that table; the DNA served to infer D and trimming. The sample has 140,000 or so clones, over 80% seen once. This record comes from a study of blood T cell repertoires in COVID-19. Study as a whole: Italy, Spain and the United States were the sources of the convalescent and acute COVID-19 samples. The cDNA or gDNA used as material had been derived from T cells, B-cell-depleted T cells, or PBMCs.

Sequenced sample: peripheral blood. This TCR came from a woman older than 75 with acute or convalescent COVID-19.

The CDR3: CASSSSGRTELFF. In DNA form, the CDR3 reads TGTGCCAGCAGCTCCTCCGGACGGACAGAACTGTTTTTT. The chain is built from TRBV7-2 and TRBJ1-4, with D perhaps matching TRBD1 (6 bases). Germline loops: CDR1 SGHTA, CDR2 FQGNSA. CDR3 length: 13 residues. Trimming took off 4 bases at V and 12 bases at J, with 15 bases between the two ends.